One sample yielded the 14 T cell receptor beta chains listed below, sequenced in a study of low-dose radiotherapy and immunotherapy resistance in tumors. Primers used for first-strand cDNA, a TRAV- and TRBV-specific set, covered both alpha and beta chains. Amplification of TCRs used a constant-region primer and V-primer adapter for roughly 18 PCR cycles. TCRdb itself ran the reads through MiXCR, one entry per CDR3 protein. The sample includes roughly 40,000 distinct CDR3 sequences, less than 30% of them seen just once. Time point indicated: after trial treatment. The treatment: LDRT plus nivolumab, ipilimumab, low-dose cyclophosphamide and aspirin (RACIN trial). The sample here was PBMCs, taken after low-dose radiotherapy plus immunotherapy. All receptors derive from a male donor with prostate cancer.

This clonotype was found many times. V and J are TRBV12-3 or TRBV12-4 and TRBJ2-4; D call uncertain. This CDR3 has 11 amino acids. Trimming took off 6 bases at V and 9 bases at J, with 9 bases between the two ends. The CDR3 nucleotides are TGTGCCAGCAGAATAATGGGCATTCAGTACTTC. Translating gives CASRIMGIQYF.

This clonotype has a count of ten or more. In nucleotides, the CDR3 is TGTGCCAGCACTCCGGGACCCAGCTCCTACGAGCAGTACTTC. It is translated as CASTPGPSSYEQYF. V and J are TRBV2 and TRBJ2-7; D may correspond to TRBD1 or TRBD2 (5 bases each). Germline assignment: CDR1 SNHLY and CDR2 FYNNEI. Trimming removed 7 bases from V and 0 bases from J, with 13 bases in between. The CDR3 covers 14 residues.

The count of this clonotype is one. The chain is built from TRBV5-1 and TRBJ2-1; TRBD2 aligns across 8 bases. The CDR3 length is 16 residues. Trimming removed 3 bases from V and 8 bases from J; junction bases left unmatched: 13. CDR1 and CDR2 (germline): SGHRS, YFSETQ. CDR3 sequence reads: CASSSGLAAYGDEQFF. The CDR3 region has the DNA TGCGCCAGCAGCTCCGGACTAGCTGCCTATGGGGATGAGCAGTTCTTC.

This chain connects TRBV7-2 to TRBJ2-2; D is possibly TRBD1 or TRBD2 (6 bases each). Germline loops: CDR1 SGHTA, CDR2 FQGNSA. CDR3 length: 14 residues. V was trimmed by 2 bases and J by 6 bases, leaving 10 bases between them. This CDR3 reads CASSLRGASGELFF. CDR3 in DNA: TGTGCCAGCAGCTTAAGGGGGGCGTCCGGGGAGCTGTTTTTT.

As to this clonotype: It differs at one base from a far larger clone, so likely a read error. The genes are TRBV6-5 and TRBJ2-7; 9 nucleotides line up with TRBD2. Germline loops: CDR1 MNHEY, CDR2 SVGAGI. The CDR3 runs 16 residues. The CDR3 loop reads CASKLRLADDSCEQYF. The CDR3 DNA reads as TGTGCCAGCAAACTTAGACTAGCGGATGACTCCTGCGAGCAGTACTTC.

This clonotype was seen ten or more times. V usage is TRBV5-1 and J usage is TRBJ2-1; 8 positions match TRBD2. Per germline, CDR1 SGHRS and CDR2 YFSETQ. There are 14 residues in the CDR3. With 4 bases clipped from V and 12 bases from J, the junction kept 12 bases outside the gene matches. The CDR3: CASSIGRDGGGQFF. The CDR3 DNA is TGCGCCAGCAGCATCGGCAGGGACGGGGGGGGGCAGTTCTTC.

The sample holds a few counts of this clonotype. This chain uses TRBV27 with TRBJ2-7, with TRBD2 as a possible D gene (5 bases). Germline V lookup: CDR1 MNHEY, CDR2 SMNVEV (reference sequence). With 5 bases removed from V and 6 bases from J, the gap between germline ends came to 8 bases. CDR3 length: 11 amino acids. Here the CDR3 reads CASSIAGEQYF. The CDR3 DNA follows: TGTGCCAGCAGTATTGCGGGCGAGCAGTACTTC.

The chain uses TRBV6-6 and TRBJ2-3; weak D call: TRBD2 (7 bases). CDR1 and CDR2 from the germline V gene are MNHNY and SVGAGI (reference sequence). With 1 base removed from V and 1 base from J, the gap between germline ends came to 15 bases. The CDR3 runs to 17 residues. This chain's CDR3 is CASSYLQGLAGTDTQYF. CDR3 DNA: TGTGCCAGCAGTTACTTACAGGGCCTAGCGGGCACAGATACGCAGTATTTT.

As for this clonotype: A far larger clone is just one base off, so this is likely a read error. V is TRBV20-1 and J is TRBJ2-4; TRBD1 is a possible D gene (6 bases). The CDR3 consists of 14 residues. Germline CDR1 DFQATT, CDR2 SNEGSKA (reference sequence). Trimming left V 5 bases short and J 13 bases short, with 24 bases between. CDR3 nucleotides: TGCAGTGCTGTCCCTGGGGGCTCCTACAATGAGCAGTACTTC. Protein sequence: CSAVPGGSYNEQYF.

The chain joins TRBV28 to TRBJ2-1; D might be TRBD1 (5 bases). Trimming pared 10 bases from V and 1 base from J, leaving 14 bases between. In germline, CDR1 is MDHEN, CDR2 SYDVKM. This CDR3 spans 14 amino acids. The CDR3 sequence: CAIQDRASYNEQFF. In nucleotides, the CDR3 is TGTGCCATTCAAGACAGAGCGTCCTACAATGAGCAGTTCTTC. Full variable domain (outside the CDR3, taken from reference TRBV28 and TRBJ2-1): DVKVTQSSRYLVKRTGEKVFLECVQDMDHENMFWYRQDPGLGLRLIYFSYDVKMKEKGDIPEGYSVSREKKERFSLILESASTNQTSMYLCAIQDRASYNEQFFGPGTRLTVL.

At least ten counts were recorded for this clonotype. The chain recombines TRBV5-8 with TRBJ2-5, with D perhaps being TRBD1 or TRBD2 (6 bases each). V lost 3 bases to trimming and J lost 1 base, with 16 bases between them. The V gene's germline CDR1 is SGHTS and CDR2 YDEGEE. The CDR3 runs 16 residues. The CDR3 nucleotides read TGTGCCAGCAGCTACGGTAGGAGGGGGATCCAAGAGACCCAGTACTTC. Its translation is CASSYGRRGIQETQYF.

This clonotype showed up many times. Its ends do not fully match the called genes, so a read error is possible. This chain joins TRBV5-1 and TRBJ2-1, with D tentatively TRBD2 (6 bases). This CDR3 has 16 amino acids. Looked up from germline, CDR1 is SGHRS and CDR2 is YFSETQ. The CDR3 loop reads CASSLAAADSYNEQFF. The CDR3 DNA follows: TGTGCCAGCAGCTTAGCGGCGGCTGACTCCTACAATGAGCAGTTCTTC.

This sequence joins TRBV5-1 and TRBJ2-1, with 14 bases fitting TRBD2. The CDR3 has 19 residues. CDR1 and CDR2 (germline): SGHRS, YFSETQ. Trimming removed 2 bases from V and 5 bases from J; junction bases left unmatched: 12. The CDR3 nucleotides read TGCGCCAGCAGCTTCGGACTAGCGGGAGGTATAAAAATAAACAATGAGCAGTTCTTC. Amino acids: CASSFGLAGGIKINNEQFF.

Only a few counts were recorded for this clonotype. A read error is likely here: a far larger clone is one base away. The chain couples TRBV5-5 to TRBJ2-1, with D unclear. Germline values: CDR1 SGHKS, CDR2 YYEKEE (reference sequence). This CDR3 contains 13 residues. V was clipped by 0 bases and J by 10 bases, with 11 bases between them. The CDR3 spells CASSLGQTYEQFF. The CDR3 coding sequence is TGTGCCAGCAGCTTGGGCCAGACCTACGAGCAGTTCTTC. The complete variable domain, with remaining parts taken from reference TRBV5-5 and TRBJ2-1, reads DAGVTQSPTHLIKTRGQQVTLRCSPISGHKSVSWYQQVLGQGPQFIFQYYEKEERGRGNFPDRFSARQFPNYSSELNVNALLLGDSALYLCASSLGQTYEQFFGPGTRLTVL.